The next 16 T cell receptor beta chains were all read from a single sample in a study of T cell responses to AZD1222 COVID-19 vaccine. Sequencing was performed with immunoSEQ multiplex PCR; in TCRdb, only in-frame clones are kept and a portion is missing. The sample lists about 150,000 clones; more than 80% were seen once. The sequences come from peripheral blood, collected 28 days after the second AZD1222 dose. These receptors all come from an adult who received the AZD1222 COVID-19 vaccine.

The V gene is TRBV19, the J gene TRBJ2-7, with D unclear. The V and J ends lost 8 bases and 4 bases respectively, with 12 bases between them. The CDR3 runs to 12 residues. Germline V lookup: CDR1 LNHDA, CDR2 SQIVND (reference sequence). The CDR3 coding sequence is TGTGCCAGTGGCGGAGCCGGGTACGAGCAGTACTTC. Translated, it gives CASGGAGYEQYF. The variable domain in full, completed from reference TRBV19 and TRBJ2-7, reads DGGITQSPKYLFRKEGQNVTLSCEQNLNHDAMYWYRQDPGQGLRLIYYSQIVNDFQKGDIAEGYSVSREKKESFPLTVTSAQKNPTAFYLCASGGAGYEQYFGPGTRLTVT.

This clone was detected only once. V usage is TRBV6-5 and J usage is TRBJ1-2, with 7 bases matching TRBD1. Germline values: CDR1 MNHEY, CDR2 SVGAGI. The CDR3 is 14 residues long. The V segment lost 6 bases and the J segment 6 bases; nucleotides outside the gene matches: 10. Written as DNA, the CDR3 is TGTGCCAGCAGCCAACAGGGGCAGGGCGATGGCTACACCTTC. Translation: CASSQQGQGDGYTF.

This chain joins TRBV19 and TRBJ2-1, with 7 positions matching TRBD1. V gave up 5 bases and J gave up 4 bases; unmatched junction bases: 8. The CDR3 spans 15 residues. From germline, CDR1 is LNHDA and CDR2 SQIVND (reference sequence). CDR3 nucleotides: TGTGCCAGTAGTCTAGGGGGCTCGGAATACAATGAGCAGTTCTTC. Translating gives CASSLGGSEYNEQFF.

The gene calls are TRBV6-5 and TRBJ2-2, with D perhaps matching TRBD1 or TRBD2 (5 bases each). CDR3 length: 13 residues. CDR1 and CDR2 (germline): MNHEY, SVGAGI. V was pared by 8 bases and J by 0 bases, with 7 bases between. Here the CDR3 reads CASRGSNTGELFF. In DNA, the CDR3 is TGTGCCAGCCGGGGCTCGAACACCGGGGAGCTGTTTTTT.

V gene TRBV5-1 combines with J gene TRBJ1-1; D is perhaps TRBD1 (5 bases). The CDR3 is 13 amino acids. CDR1 SGHRS and CDR2 YFSETQ come from the germline V gene. Trimming shortened V by 5 bases and J by 4 bases, and 12 bases separated the two germline ends. CDR3 DNA: TGCGCCAGCAGTTGGGACTTGGGCACTGAAGCTTTCTTT. It encodes CASSWDLGTEAFF.

The chain links TRBV7-9 to TRBJ2-1, with D possibly being TRBD2 (6 bases). The CDR3 consists of 14 residues. Trimming removed 0 bases at V and 8 bases at J, with 11 bases between. Germline V gene sequence: CDR1 SEHNR, CDR2 FQNEAQ (reference sequence). The CDR3 DNA sequence: TGTGCCAGCAGCTTAGCAACGGGGGAGGATGAGCAGTTCTTC. Its protein product is CASSLATGEDEQFF.

The rearrangement joins TRBV3-1 (or the pseudogene TRBV3-2) to TRBJ1-2; D perhaps matches TRBD1 (6 bases). From germline, CDR1 is LGHDT and CDR2 YNNKEL (reference sequence). The CDR3 runs 15 residues. V dropped 3 bases and J dropped 3 bases, with 14 bases sitting between them. CDR3 nucleotide sequence: TGTGCCAGCAGCCAGGAAACAGGGCCCCACTATGGCTACACCTTC. Protein product: CASSQETGPHYGYTF.

The V call is TRBV19, the J call TRBJ1-6; TRBD1 might be the D (5 bases). Trimming left V 6 bases short and J 0 bases short, with 12 bases between. CDR3 length equals 16 residues. CDR1 is LNHDA and CDR2 is SQIVND in the germline V gene (reference sequence). In DNA form, the CDR3 reads TGTGCCAGTAGACCTCAGGGAGCCTCCTATAATTCACCCCTCCACTTT. Encoded protein: CASRPQGASYNSPLHF.

This chain connects TRBV4-1 to TRBJ2-7; D perhaps matches TRBD2 (6 bases). CDR3 length: 16 amino acids. The germline CDR1 and CDR2 sequences are MGHRA and YSYEKL. The ends were cut back, 1 base at V and 1 base at J, with 14 bases in the middle. CDR3 DNA: TGCGCCAGCAGCCAAGGGGACGGACGGGGGTCCTACGAGCAGTACTTC. Translating gives CASSQGDGRGSYEQYF.

The chain is built from TRBV6-1 and TRBJ2-7, with 11 bases that match TRBD1. The trim removed 2 bases at V and 5 bases at J, leaving 2 bases unmatched. The CDR3 has 14 amino acids. From germline, CDR1 is MNHNS and CDR2 SASEGT. DNA for the CDR3: TGTGCCAGCAGTGAACCGGGACAGGGGGACGAGCAGTACTTC. Encoded protein: CASSEPGQGDEQYF.

This clone has a single count. The rearrangement uses TRBV9 and TRBJ2-7; D is ambiguous. The V end was cut by 0 bases, the J end by 2 bases, with 12 bases between. CDR1 is SGDLS, CDR2 YYNGEE, per germline. This CDR3 is built from 15 residues. The CDR3 loop is CASSVAPTGTYEQYF. The CDR3 bases are TGTGCCAGCAGCGTAGCCCCGACGGGCACCTACGAGCAGTACTTC.

This chain uses TRBV25-1 with TRBJ2-1, with D perhaps assigned TRBD1 or TRBD2 (5 bases each). The ends were cut back, 1 base at V and 10 bases at J, with 11 bases in the middle. Per the germline V gene, CDR1 is MGHDK and CDR2 is SYGVNS. CDR3 length: 13 residues. The CDR3 loop reads CASSEFWGGEQFF. Written as DNA, the CDR3 is TGTGCCAGCAGTGAATTCTGGGGCGGGGAGCAGTTCTTC.

This chain's CDR3 is CASSQVQEQYF. CDR3 in DNA: TGTGCCAGCAGCCAAGTACAGGAGCAGTACTTC. The chain couples TRBV3-1 (or the pseudogene TRBV3-2) to TRBJ2-7; no reliable D call. The germline V gene encodes CDR1 LGHDT and CDR2 YNNKEL (reference sequence). Deletions cut 1 base from V and 7 bases from J, with 5 bases between. This CDR3 comprises 11 residues.

This clone has only one observation. The rearrangement links TRBV5-1 to TRBJ1-5, with no clear D. Between the trimmed V and J ends, which lost 0 bases and 0 bases, there was a span of 13 bases. The germline CDR1 and CDR2 sequences are SGHRS and YFSETQ. CDR3 length equals 17 residues. The CDR3 is CASSLEPILYSNQPQHF. CDR3 DNA sequence: TGCGCCAGCAGCTTGGAACCGATTCTTTATAGCAATCAGCCCCAGCATTTT.

V gene TRBV3-1 (or the pseudogene TRBV3-2) combines with J gene TRBJ2-5; the match to TRBD2 covers 8 bases. CDR3 size: 14 residues. V trimming: 7 bases; J trimming: 7 bases; junction bases outside the gene matches: 11. Germline CDR1 is LGHDT and CDR2 is YNNKEL (reference sequence). This chain's CDR3 is CASKVAGGRGTQYF. CDR3 nucleotides: TGTGCCAGCAAAGTTGCGGGAGGCCGGGGGACCCAGTACTTC.

This clone has a single count. J is TRBJ1-1 and V is TRBV2; D gene ambiguous. V lost 4 bases, J lost 5 bases, and 5 bases lay in between. The CDR3 length is 11 residues. The germline V gene has CDR1 SNHLY and CDR2 FYNNEI. This CDR3 reads CASSGVTEAFF. The DNA of the CDR3 is TGTGCCAGCAGTGGCGTGACTGAAGCTTTCTTT.